These 12 T cell receptor beta chains came from one sample sequenced in a study of cytomegalovirus exposure and HLA in healthy donors (dated by TCRdb to 2016 to 2017). The library relied on the immunoSEQ multiplex PCR assay. The multiplex PCR relied on a mix of 60 forward primers for TCR Vbeta segments and 13 reverse primers for TCR Jbeta segments. This is the immuneACCESS table as TCRdb keeps it, with only in-frame sequences that have V and J called. A part of the clones is gone; compared with another copy, unresolved V genes explain less than half, and the rest is unexplained. The sample profile shows under 150,000 clones; approximately 78% of them were found once. The top ten clonotypes cover 5.5% to 7% of the sample. The sample was PBMCs. The receptor source for this set is a woman between 40 and 55 years old in good health and CMV-seropositive.

V gene TRBV19 combines with J gene TRBJ2-7; 8 nucleotides align to TRBD1. This CDR3 has 13 amino acids. In germline, CDR1 is LNHDA, CDR2 SQIVND (reference sequence). J was trimmed by 3 bases and V by 6 bases; bases with no gene match: 4. DNA for the CDR3: TGTGCCAGTAGCAGACAGGGGATCTACGAGCAGTACTTC. Encoded protein: CASSRQGIYEQYF.

V and J are TRBV5-6 and TRBJ2-5, with D perhaps matching TRBD2 (5 bases). Between the trimmed V and J ends, which lost 2 bases and 1 base, there was a span of 15 bases. Germline assignment: CDR1 SGHDT and CDR2 YYEEEE. This CDR3 contains 16 residues. CDR3 sequence (DNA): TGTGCCAGCAGCTTTCGGGGTAGCAGCCCCCAAGAGACCCAGTACTTC. Translation gives CASSFRGSSPQETQYF.

This clone has a handful of counts. This chain links TRBV7-9 with TRBJ2-7, with D possibly matching TRBD1 (6 bases). V was clipped by 2 bases and J by 3 bases, with 17 bases between them. CDR1 is SEHNR and CDR2 is FQNEAQ in the germline V gene (reference sequence). The CDR3 spans 16 residues. CDR3 protein: CASSLTTGQYFYEQYF. In DNA, the CDR3 is TGTGCCAGCAGCTTAACTACAGGGCAATACTTCTACGAGCAGTACTTC.

The chain links TRBV7-8 to TRBJ2-2, with TRBD2 identical over 13 bases. Trimming took 8 bases from V and 7 from J; bases not matched to a gene: 13. Germline V gene data show CDR1 as SGHVS and CDR2 as FQNEAQ. CDR3 size: 17 residues. In DNA, the CDR3 is TGTGCCAGCCAGAGGACCGGGACTAGCGGGATAATCGGGGAGCTGTTTTTT. This encodes CASQRTGTSGIIGELFF.

A remark on this clone: The conserved closing phenylalanine or tryptophan is absent in this CDR3, likely reflecting a read error. V is TRBV19 and J is TRBJ1-1, with D maybe TRBD1 (6 bases). CDR3 length: 13 amino acids. Looked up from germline, CDR1 is LNHDA and CDR2 is SQIVND (reference sequence). Trimming took off 6 bases at V and 2 bases at J, with 10 bases between the two ends. CDR3 residues: CASRPDRNTEAFL. The CDR3 DNA reads as TGTGCCAGTAGGCCGGACAGAAACACTGAAGCTTTCCTT.

The chain is built from TRBV5-8 and TRBJ2-5; TRBD1 aligns across 7 bases. V trimming: 3 bases; J trimming: 2 bases; junction bases outside the gene matches: 7. This CDR3 has 15 amino acids. CDR1 and CDR2 (germline): SGHTS, YDEGEE. CDR3 sequence reads: CASSWADRAQETQYF. The CDR3 DNA is TGTGCCAGCAGCTGGGCCGACAGGGCACAAGAGACCCAGTACTTC. Drawing the rest from reference TRBV5-8 and TRBJ2-5, the complete variable domain is EAGVTQSPTHLIKTRGQQATLRCSPISGHTSVYWYQQALGLGLQFLLWYDEGEERNRGNFPPRFSGRQFPNYSSELNVNALELEDSALYLCASSWADRAQETQYFGPGTRLLVL.

V and J are TRBV7-8 and TRBJ2-5, with a possible D match to TRBD1 (5 bases). Trimming shortened V by 5 bases and J by 7 bases, and 14 bases separated the two germline ends. The length of the CDR3 is 13 residues. The germline V gene has CDR1 SGHVS and CDR2 FQNEAQ. The CDR3 DNA sequence: TGTGCCAGCAGCGAACGATTGCAGGGGACCCAGTACTTC. Amino acids: CASSERLQGTQYF.

This clone was picked up a small number of times. The chain has TRBV19 and TRBJ1-5; D remains unclear. V lost 9 bases to trimming and J lost 0 bases, with 15 bases between them. The V gene's germline CDR1 is LNHDA and CDR2 SQIVND (reference sequence). The CDR3 is 15 residues long. The CDR3 is CASATTSYSNQPQHF. CDR3 nucleotides: TGTGCCAGCGCGACAACATCTTATAGCAATCAGCCCCAGCATTTT.

The V and J genes are TRBV27 and TRBJ2-1, with 11 positions matching TRBD2. This CDR3 has 17 amino acids. Per germline, CDR1 MNHEY and CDR2 SMNVEV (reference sequence). After removal of 5 bases from V and 0 bases from J, the junction contained 6 bases not matched to a gene. The CDR3 bases are TGTGCCAGCAGTGTCGGGACTAGCGGTCCCTCCTACAATGAGCAGTTCTTC. This codes for CASSVGTSGPSYNEQFF.

The genes are TRBV6-1 and TRBJ2-1; 8 nucleotides align to TRBD2. The CDR3 runs to 14 residues. The germline V gene encodes CDR1 MNHNS and CDR2 SASEGT. With V trimmed by 8 bases and J by 6 bases, 9 bases remained unmatched. The CDR3 region is CASLPAGARNEQFF. DNA for the CDR3: TGTGCCAGCTTGCCAGCGGGGGCGCGCAATGAGCAGTTCTTC.

As to this clone: One end of the junction fails to match germline, which may point to a read error. J is TRBJ2-1 and V is TRBV7-7, with 12 bases lining up with TRBD2. The germline gives CDR1 SSHAT, CDR2 FNYEAQ (reference sequence). The CDR3 has 16 amino acids. In DNA, the CDR3 is TGTGCTAGCAGCTCAACTAGCGGGGGGCGATACAATGAGCAGTTCTTC. Its protein is CASSSTSGGRYNEQFF.

This clone showed up just once. CDR3 bases: TGTGCCAGCAGTTCGGGACATCCCGGCGCAGAGCAGTACTTC. Its protein product is CASSSGHPGAEQYF. J is TRBJ2-7 and V is TRBV6-5; possibly TRBD1 for D (6 bases). CDR3 length equals 14 residues. Germline V gives CDR1 MNHEY, CDR2 SVGAGI. V was cut by 4 bases and J by 7 bases, with 17 bases left in between.